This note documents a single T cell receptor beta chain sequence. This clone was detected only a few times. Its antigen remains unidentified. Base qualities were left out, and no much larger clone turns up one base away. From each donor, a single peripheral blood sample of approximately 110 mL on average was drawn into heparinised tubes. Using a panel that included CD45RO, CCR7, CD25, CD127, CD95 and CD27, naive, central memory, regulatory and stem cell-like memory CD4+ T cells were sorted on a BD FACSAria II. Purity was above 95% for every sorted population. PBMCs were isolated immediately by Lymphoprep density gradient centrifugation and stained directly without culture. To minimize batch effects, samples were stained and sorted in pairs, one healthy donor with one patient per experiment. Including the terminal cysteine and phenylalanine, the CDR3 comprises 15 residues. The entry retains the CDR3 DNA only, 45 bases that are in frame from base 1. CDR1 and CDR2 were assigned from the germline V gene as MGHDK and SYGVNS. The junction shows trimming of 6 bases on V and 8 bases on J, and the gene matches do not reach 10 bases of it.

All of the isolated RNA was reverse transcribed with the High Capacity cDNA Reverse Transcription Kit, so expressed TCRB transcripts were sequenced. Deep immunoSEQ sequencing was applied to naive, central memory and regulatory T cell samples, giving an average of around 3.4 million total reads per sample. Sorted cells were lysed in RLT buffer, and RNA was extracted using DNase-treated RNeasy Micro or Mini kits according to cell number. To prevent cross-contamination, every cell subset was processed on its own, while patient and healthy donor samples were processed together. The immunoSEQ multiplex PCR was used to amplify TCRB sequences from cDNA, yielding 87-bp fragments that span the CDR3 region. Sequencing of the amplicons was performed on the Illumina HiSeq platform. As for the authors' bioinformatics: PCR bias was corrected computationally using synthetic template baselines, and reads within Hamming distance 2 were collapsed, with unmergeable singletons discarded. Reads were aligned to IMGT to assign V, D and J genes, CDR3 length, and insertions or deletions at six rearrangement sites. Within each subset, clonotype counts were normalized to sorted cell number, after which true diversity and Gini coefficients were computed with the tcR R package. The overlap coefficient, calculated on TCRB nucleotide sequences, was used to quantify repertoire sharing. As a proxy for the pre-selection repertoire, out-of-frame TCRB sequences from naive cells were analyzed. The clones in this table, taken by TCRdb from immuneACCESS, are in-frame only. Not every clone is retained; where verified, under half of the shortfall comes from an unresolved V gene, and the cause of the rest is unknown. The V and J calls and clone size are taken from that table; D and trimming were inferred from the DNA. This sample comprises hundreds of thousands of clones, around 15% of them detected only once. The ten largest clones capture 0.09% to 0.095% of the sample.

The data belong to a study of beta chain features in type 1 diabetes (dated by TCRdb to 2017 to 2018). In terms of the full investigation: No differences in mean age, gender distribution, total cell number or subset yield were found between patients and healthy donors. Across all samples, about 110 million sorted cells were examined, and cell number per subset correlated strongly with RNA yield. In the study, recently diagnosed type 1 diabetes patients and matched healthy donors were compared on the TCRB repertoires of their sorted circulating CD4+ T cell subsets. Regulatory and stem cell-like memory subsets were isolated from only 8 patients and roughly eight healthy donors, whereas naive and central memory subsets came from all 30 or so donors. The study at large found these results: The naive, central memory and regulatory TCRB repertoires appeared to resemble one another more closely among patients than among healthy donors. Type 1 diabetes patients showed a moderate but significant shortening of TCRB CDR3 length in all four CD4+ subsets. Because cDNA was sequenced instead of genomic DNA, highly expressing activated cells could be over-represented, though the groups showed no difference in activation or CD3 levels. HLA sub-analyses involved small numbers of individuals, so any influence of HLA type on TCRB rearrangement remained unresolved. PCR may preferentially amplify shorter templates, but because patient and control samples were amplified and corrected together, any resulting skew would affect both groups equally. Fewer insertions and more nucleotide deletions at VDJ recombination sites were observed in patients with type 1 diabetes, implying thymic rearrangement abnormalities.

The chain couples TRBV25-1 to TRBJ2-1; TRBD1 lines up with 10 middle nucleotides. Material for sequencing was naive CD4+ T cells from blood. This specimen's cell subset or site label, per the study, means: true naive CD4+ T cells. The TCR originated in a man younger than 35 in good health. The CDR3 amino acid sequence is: CASSVPGTGDHEQFF. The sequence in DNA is TGTGCCAGCAGCGTTCCGGGGACAGGGGACCATGAGCAGTTCTTC.